The present T cell receptor (beta chain) was sequenced within a study of shared clonotypes between healthy human individuals. Whole-study context: CD4 naive cells filled three plates per donor, CD4 memory three, CD8 naive two and CD8 memory one. General study findings and limits: Relative to memory subsets, naive subsets generally showed larger estimated richness.

CDR3 size: 14 residues. The germline V gene encodes CDR1 LGHNA and CDR2 YNFKEQ. Trimming cost V 0 bases and J 0 bases, with 5 bases left between them. Produced via immunoSEQ multiplex PCR; TCRdb's table is partial and in-frame only. This table holds around 2.5 million clones, 93% found once. For this clone: The antigen remains unidentified.

The specimen sequenced was naive CD4+ T cells from PBMCs. Subset noted: CD45RA+ positively selected. This receptor was obtained from a man aged 18 to 35 in good health. Some clones in this sample may be carry-over from other donors' samples. The J gene is TRBJ1-1, the V gene TRBV4-2; unclear D gene. This chain's CDR3 is CASSQDGVNTEAFF. CDR3 DNA: TGTGCCAGCAGCCAAGACGGAGTGAACACTGAAGCTTTCTTT.